Below, one TCR beta chain is given with its context. This clonotype was seen a few times. Its cognate antigen has yet to be identified. One base away there is no much larger clone; base qualities are not given. The data originate from a study of blood T cells in healthy people across ages (dated by TCRdb to between 2014 and 2016). For context, the study as a whole: Template switching captured roughly one uniquely barcoded TCR beta cDNA molecule per two T cells in model experiments. Age-related changes in TCR beta repertoire diversity were measured in the study by deep sequencing normalized with unique cDNA molecular identifiers. Four age groups were formed from the donors: young (average roughly 16 years), middle-aged (approximately 42), aged (about 62) and long-lived (less than 85). Two additional independent replicas of 1 million unique cDNA reads from the same blood draw were analyzed for two donors (one aged 18 to 30 and one aged 80 or older). Beyond this particular receptor, the publication reports: Compared with the aged group, the long-lived group had more naive CD4+ T cells, fewer expanded clones and increased TCR diversity, a pattern suggesting age selection. Since profiling was done on bulk unsorted PBMCs, naive and antigen-experienced compartments could not be conclusively compared. Total diversity estimates from one million sequenced T cells were considered lower bounds and underestimates. Observed TCR beta diversity per million T cells fell roughly linearly with age, and a significant reduction was already apparent by age around 44. The percentage of naive T cells measured by flow cytometry correlated strongly with observed TCR beta diversity. The CMV infection status of donors was not known, potentially confounding age-related changes in expanded clonotypes.

The approximately 41 donors, aged roughly 6 to 90 years, were systemically healthy Caucasian individuals from Russia. Each donor gave approximately 9.3 milliliters of peripheral blood, collected into EDTA-treated Vacutainer tubes. Ficoll-Paque density-gradient centrifugation was used to isolate PBMCs, with at least 7 million per sample. Trizol reagent was used to extract total RNA from PBMCs, with at least 5.5 micrograms per sample. Naive CD45RAhigh/CD27high T cell percentages were measured by flow cytometry on a PBMC aliquot from every donor. The library was generated by 5' RACE. Instrument on record: Illumina HiSeq 2500. The second PCR ran for about 6 to 12 cycles and used a J-beta primer mix along with a sample-barcoded 5' primer. A template-switch 5' adaptor carrying 12 random nucleotides introduced a unique molecular identifier onto each TCR beta cDNA molecule. Each sample yielded at least 2.5 million CDR3-containing paired-end reads. First-strand cDNA was synthesized from all RNA with the Mint cDNA synthesis kit, primed by a TRBC-specific oligonucleotide. Following uracil-DNA glycosylase treatment, all cDNA underwent a first 18-cycle PCR with the universal primers M1SS and BC2_uni_R. The published analysis was carried out like this. For normalization, 1 million high-quality reads, each with a distinct molecular identifier, were randomly selected from each sample. Instead of being binned into consensus sequences, reads that shared molecular identifiers were thrown out. MiTCR, set to a Q25 quality threshold and the strictest error-elimination algorithm, was used for CDR3 identification, clonotype clustering and error correction. A nonparametric unseen species model using Euler transformation provided a lower-bound estimate of total TCR beta diversity. Clones were called with MiXCR by TCRdb after fastp trimmed the public reads at Q25, and only in-frame beta chains were retained. Entries are consolidated by CDR3 protein sequence, retaining the most common genes and DNA. The V and J calls here are based on TCRdb, not the publication. This sample lists 750,000 to 1,000,000 distinct CDR3 sequences; around 29% were detected once. The biggest ten clones account for about 9.4% of the sample.

CDR1 and CDR2 (SGHTA, FQGNSA) derive from the germline V gene. Trimmed from V: 4 bases; trimmed from J: 2 bases; junction bases lacking a gene match: 6. The CDR3 measures 15 amino acids from cysteine to phenylalanine. This entry keeps only the CDR3 DNA: 45 bases, framed from base 1. These same data were also listed under a study on T cells of mothers and their children. As the second study states: Nine systemically healthy Caucasian individuals, comprising three mothers and their six children, were included as donors. cDNA synthesis consumed the entire amount of extracted RNA, loaded at around 1.5 ug RNA in each 15 ul reaction. In the second PCR, the M1S primer introduced both the sample barcodes and 2-4 random nucleotides. Over 8.5 million TCR beta CDR3 reads were obtained for each mother, and some 3.1 million reads were obtained for each child. TCR recombination output is similarly shaped by thymic selection in related and unrelated pairs, with a minor effect exerted by inherited differences. Related mother-child pairs always showed normalized repertoire overlap that was slightly higher than in unrelated mother-child pairs, though the difference was never significant. With a sensitivity of about 100 clones per million clonotypes, no persistent microchimeric T cell clones were detected. The study used deep NGS to compare TCR beta repertoires of mothers and children, seeking features distinguishing related mother-child pairs from unrelated individuals. Mothers averaged roughly 36 +/- 4 years of age and children averaged approximately 11 +/- 4 years. After adapter ligation was performed with NEBNext reagents, the libraries were sequenced on an Illumina HiSeq 2000 with 100+100 nt paired-end reads. To prevent cross-contamination, the mother and child libraries were prepared a month apart and were sequenced in separate runs. For each donor, somewhere between about 500,000 and 2,000,000 distinct TCR beta clonotypes were identified. Naive TCR beta clonotypes were estimated from low-frequency clonotypes matched to each donor's FACS-determined naive share, without sorting.

The sample taken for sequencing was blood. This chain is built from TRBV7-2 and TRBJ2-5, with 8 junctional bases fitting TRBD2. The sequence derives from a woman aged 40 to 50 in good health. The DNA is as follows: TGTGCCAGCAGCTCCCCCGGGACTAGACAAGAGACCCAGTACTTC. Its translation reads: CASSSPGTRQETQYF.